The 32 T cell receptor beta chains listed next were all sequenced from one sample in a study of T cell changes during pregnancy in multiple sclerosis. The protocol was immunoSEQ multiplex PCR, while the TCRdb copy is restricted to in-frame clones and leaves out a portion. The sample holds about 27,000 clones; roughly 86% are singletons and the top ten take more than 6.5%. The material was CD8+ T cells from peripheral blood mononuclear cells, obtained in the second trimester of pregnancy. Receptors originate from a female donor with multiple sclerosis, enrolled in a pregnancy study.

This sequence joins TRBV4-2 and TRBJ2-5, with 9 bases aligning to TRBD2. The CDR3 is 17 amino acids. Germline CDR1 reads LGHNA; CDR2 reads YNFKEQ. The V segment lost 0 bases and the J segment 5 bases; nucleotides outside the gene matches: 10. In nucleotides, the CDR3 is TGTGCCAGCAGCCAAGAGGGCGGGGGGGCATCTTGGGAGACCCAGTACTTC. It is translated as CASSQEGGGASWETQYF.

In DNA, the CDR3 is TGTGCCAGCAGTTATCCCAACGGGGAGCTGTTTTTT. It is translated as CASSYPNGELFF. The chain recombines TRBV28 with TRBJ2-2; D is uncertain. The CDR3 extends over 12 amino acids. Germline V gene lookup returns CDR1 MDHEN and CDR2 SYDVKM. V lost 4 bases and J 7 bases, leaving 7 bases between the germline ends.

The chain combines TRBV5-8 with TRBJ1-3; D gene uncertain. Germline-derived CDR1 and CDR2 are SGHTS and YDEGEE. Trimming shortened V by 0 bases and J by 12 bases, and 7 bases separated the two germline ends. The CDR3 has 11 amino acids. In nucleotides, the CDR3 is TGTGCCAGCAGCTTGGGTCTTCTCATATATTTT. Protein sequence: CASSLGLLIYF.

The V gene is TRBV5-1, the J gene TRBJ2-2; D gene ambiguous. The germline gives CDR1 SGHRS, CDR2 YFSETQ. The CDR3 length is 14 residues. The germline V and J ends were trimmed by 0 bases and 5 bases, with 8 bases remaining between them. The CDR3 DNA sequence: TGCGCCAGCAGCTTGGTTCCCGAGACCGGGGAGCTGTTTTTT. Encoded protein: CASSLVPETGELFF.

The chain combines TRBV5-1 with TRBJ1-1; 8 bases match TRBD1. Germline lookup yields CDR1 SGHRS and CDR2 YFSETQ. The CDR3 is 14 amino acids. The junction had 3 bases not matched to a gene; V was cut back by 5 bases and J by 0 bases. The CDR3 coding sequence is TGCGCCAGCAGTCCGGGACAGGTGAACACTGAAGCTTTCTTT. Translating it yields CASSPGQVNTEAFF. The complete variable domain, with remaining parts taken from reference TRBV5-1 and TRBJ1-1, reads KAGVTQTPRYLIKTRGQQVTLSCSPISGHRSVSWYQQTPGQGLQFLFEYFSETQRNKGNFPGRFSGRQFSNSRSEMNVSTLELGDSALYLCASSPGQVNTEAFFGQGTRLTVV.

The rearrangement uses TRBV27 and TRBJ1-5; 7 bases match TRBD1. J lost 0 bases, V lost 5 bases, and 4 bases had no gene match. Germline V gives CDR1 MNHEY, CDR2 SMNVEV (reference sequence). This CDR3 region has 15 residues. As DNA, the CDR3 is TGTGCCAGCAGTCGGGACAGAAATAGCAATCAGCCCCAGCATTTT. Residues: CASSRDRNSNQPQHF.

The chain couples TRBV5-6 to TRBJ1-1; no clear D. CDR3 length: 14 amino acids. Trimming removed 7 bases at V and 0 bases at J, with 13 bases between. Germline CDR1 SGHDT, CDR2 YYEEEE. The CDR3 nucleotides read TGTGCCAGCCTCCTACGGGAGATGAACACTGAAGCTTTCTTT. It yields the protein CASLLREMNTEAFF.

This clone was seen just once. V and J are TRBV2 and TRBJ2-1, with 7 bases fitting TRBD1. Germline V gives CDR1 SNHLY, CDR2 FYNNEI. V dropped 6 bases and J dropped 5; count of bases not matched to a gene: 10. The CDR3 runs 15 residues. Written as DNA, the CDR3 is TGTGCCAGCAGATGGCTACAGGGGTCCCACAATGAGCAGTTCTTC. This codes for CASRWLQGSHNEQFF.

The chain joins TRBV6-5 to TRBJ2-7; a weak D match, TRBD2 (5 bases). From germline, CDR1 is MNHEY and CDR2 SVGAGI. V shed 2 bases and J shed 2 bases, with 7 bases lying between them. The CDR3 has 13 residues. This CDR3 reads CASSYEGAYEQYF. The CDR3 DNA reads TGTGCCAGCAGTTACGAGGGCGCCTACGAGCAGTACTTC.

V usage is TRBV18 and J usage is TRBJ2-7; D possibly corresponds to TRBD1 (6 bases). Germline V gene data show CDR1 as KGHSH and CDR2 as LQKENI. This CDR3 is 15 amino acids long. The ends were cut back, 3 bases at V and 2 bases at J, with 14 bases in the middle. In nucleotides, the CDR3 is TGTGCCAGCTCACCCTTTCCAGGGGAAGCCTACGAGCAGTACTTC. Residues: CASSPFPGEAYEQYF.

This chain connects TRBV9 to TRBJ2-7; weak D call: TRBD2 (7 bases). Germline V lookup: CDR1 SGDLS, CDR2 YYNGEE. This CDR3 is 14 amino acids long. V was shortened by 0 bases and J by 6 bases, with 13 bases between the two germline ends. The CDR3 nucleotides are TGTGCCAGCAGCGTAGACGGGGGGACATCCGAGCAGTACTTC. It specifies CASSVDGGTSEQYF. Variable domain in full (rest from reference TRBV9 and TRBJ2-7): DSGVTQTPKHLITATGQRVTLRCSPRSGDLSVYWYQQSLDQGLQFLIQYYNGEERAKGNILERFSAQQFPDLHSELNLSSLELGDSALYFCASSVDGGTSEQYFGPGTRLTVT.

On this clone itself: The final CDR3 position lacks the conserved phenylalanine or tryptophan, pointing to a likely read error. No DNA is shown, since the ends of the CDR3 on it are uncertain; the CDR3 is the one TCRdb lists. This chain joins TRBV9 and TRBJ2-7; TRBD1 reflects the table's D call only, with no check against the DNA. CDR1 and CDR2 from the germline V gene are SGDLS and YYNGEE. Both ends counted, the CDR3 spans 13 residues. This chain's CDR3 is CASSVSSRDRGSY.

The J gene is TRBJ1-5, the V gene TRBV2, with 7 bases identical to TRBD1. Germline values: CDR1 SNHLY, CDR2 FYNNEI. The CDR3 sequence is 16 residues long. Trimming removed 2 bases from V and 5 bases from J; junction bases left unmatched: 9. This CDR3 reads CASSEPQGGPHQPQHF. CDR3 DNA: TGTGCCAGCAGTGAACCCCAAGGGGGCCCCCATCAGCCCCAGCATTTT. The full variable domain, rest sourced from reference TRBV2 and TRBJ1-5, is EPEVTQTPSHQVTQMGQEVILRCVPISNHLYFYWYRQILGQKVEFLVSFYNNEISEKSEIFDDQFSVERPDGSNFTLKIRSTKLEDSAMYFCASSEPQGGPHQPQHFGDGTRLSIL.

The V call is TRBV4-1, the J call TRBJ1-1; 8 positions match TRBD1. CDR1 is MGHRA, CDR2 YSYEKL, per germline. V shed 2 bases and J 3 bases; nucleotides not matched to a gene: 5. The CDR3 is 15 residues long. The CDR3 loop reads CASSQRDRTYTEAFF. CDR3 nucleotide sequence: TGCGCCAGCAGCCAACGGGACAGGACGTACACTGAAGCTTTCTTT.

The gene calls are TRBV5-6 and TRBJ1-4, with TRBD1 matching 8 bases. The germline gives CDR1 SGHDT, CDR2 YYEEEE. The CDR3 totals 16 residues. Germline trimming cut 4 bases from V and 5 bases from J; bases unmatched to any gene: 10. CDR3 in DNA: TGTGCCAGCAGCACGCAGGGGGCTGGAAAGAATGAAAAACTGTTTTTT. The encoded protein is CASSTQGAGKNEKLFF.

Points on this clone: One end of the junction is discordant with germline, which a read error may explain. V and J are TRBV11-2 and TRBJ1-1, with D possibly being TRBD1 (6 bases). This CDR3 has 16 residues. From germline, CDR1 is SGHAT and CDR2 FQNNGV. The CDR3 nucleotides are TGTGCCAGCAGCTTAGCCCGGCAGGGGACGAACACTGAAACTTTCTTT. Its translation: CASSLARQGTNTETFF.

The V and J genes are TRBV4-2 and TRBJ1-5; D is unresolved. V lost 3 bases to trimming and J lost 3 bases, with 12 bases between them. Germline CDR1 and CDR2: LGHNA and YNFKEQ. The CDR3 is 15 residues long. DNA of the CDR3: TGTGCCAGCAGCCACGACACGGAACTCAATCAGCCCCAGCATTTT. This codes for CASSHDTELNQPQHF.

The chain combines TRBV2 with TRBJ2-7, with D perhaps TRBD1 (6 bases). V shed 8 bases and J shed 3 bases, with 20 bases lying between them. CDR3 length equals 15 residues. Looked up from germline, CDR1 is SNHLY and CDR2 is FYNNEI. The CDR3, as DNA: TGTGCCAGCTGTTACCAAGGGGGACCGGGCTACGAGCAGTACTTC. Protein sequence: CASCYQGGPGYEQYF.

The CDR3 DNA sequence: TGTGCCAGCAGTTACCGAACAGGATATGGCTACACCTTC. It translates to CASSYRTGYGYTF. This chain links TRBV6-5 with TRBJ1-2; D possibly corresponds to TRBD1 (5 bases). V lost 2 bases and J lost 5, with 9 bases in between. The CDR3 runs to 13 residues. CDR1 and CDR2 (germline): MNHEY, SVGAGI.

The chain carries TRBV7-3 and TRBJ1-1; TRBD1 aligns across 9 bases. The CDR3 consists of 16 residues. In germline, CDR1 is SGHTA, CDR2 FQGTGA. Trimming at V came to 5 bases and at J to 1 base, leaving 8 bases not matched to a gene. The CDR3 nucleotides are TGTGCCAGCAGCCCGACAGGGGGATTTAAGAACACTGAAGCTTTCTTT. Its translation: CASSPTGGFKNTEAFF.

The CDR3 reads CASSQGQGTYNEQFF. The DNA of the CDR3 is TGCGCCAGCAGCCAAGGCCAGGGCACTTACAATGAGCAGTTCTTC. The chain links TRBV4-3 to TRBJ2-1; TRBD1 is a possible D gene (5 bases). Trimming stripped 1 base from V and 4 bases from J, with 11 bases between. Per germline, CDR1 LGHNA and CDR2 YSLEER. This CDR3 contains 15 residues.

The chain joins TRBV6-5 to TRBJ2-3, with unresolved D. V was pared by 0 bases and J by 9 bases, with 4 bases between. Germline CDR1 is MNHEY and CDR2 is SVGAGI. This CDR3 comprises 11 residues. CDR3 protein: CASSYSGTQYF. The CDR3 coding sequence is TGTGCCAGCAGTTACTCGGGCACGCAGTATTTT.

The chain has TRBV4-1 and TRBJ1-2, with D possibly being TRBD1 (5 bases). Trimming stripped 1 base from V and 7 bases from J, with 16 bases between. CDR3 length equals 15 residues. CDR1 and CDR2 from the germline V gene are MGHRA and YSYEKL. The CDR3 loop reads CASSQAPGLKGGYTF. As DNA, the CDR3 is TGCGCCAGCAGCCAAGCCCCAGGGTTAAAGGGTGGCTACACCTTC.

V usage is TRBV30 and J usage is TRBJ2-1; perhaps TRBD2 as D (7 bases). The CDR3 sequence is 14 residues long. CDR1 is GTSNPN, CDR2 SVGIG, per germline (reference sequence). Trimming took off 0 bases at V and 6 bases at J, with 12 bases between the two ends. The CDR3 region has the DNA TGTGCCTGGAGTGTGCGGGGGCGAGGCAATGAGCAGTTCTTC. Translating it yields CAWSVRGRGNEQFF.

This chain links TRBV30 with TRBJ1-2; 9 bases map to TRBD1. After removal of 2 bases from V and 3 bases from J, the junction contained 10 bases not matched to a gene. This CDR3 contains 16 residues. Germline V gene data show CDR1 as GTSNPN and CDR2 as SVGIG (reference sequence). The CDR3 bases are TGTGCCTGGAGTCTCGAATGGGGACAGGGCTACTATGGCTACACCTTC. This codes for CAWSLEWGQGYYGYTF.

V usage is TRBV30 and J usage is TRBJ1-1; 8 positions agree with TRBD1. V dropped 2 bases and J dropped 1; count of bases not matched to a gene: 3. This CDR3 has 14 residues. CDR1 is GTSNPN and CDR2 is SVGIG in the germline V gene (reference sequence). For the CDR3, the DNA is TGTGCCTGGAGTACCGGGACAGGGAACACTGAAGCTTTCTTT. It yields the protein CAWSTGTGNTEAFF.

CDR3 bases: TGTGCCAGCAGCTTTGTACTAGCGGGGGGAGTTCGGGAGACCCAGTACTTC. Protein: CASSFVLAGGVRETQYF. The chain employs TRBV7-8 and TRBJ2-5; 12 nucleotides agree with TRBD2. Germline assignment: CDR1 SGHVS and CDR2 FQNEAQ. This CDR3 has 17 amino acids. V shed 3 bases, J shed 5 bases, and the junction held 10 bases outside the gene matches. Variable domain in full (rest from reference TRBV7-8 and TRBJ2-5): GAGVSQSPRYKVAKRGQDVALRCDPISGHVSLFWYQQALGQGPEFLTYFQNEAQLDKSGLPSDRFFAERPEGSVSTLKIQRTQQEDSAVYLCASSFVLAGGVRETQYFGPGTRLLVL.

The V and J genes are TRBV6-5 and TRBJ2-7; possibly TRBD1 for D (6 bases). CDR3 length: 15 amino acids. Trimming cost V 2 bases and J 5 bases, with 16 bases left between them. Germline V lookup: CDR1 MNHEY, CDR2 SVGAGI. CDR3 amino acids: CASSYAAGAEDEQYF. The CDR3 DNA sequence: TGTGCCAGCAGTTACGCTGCAGGGGCAGAAGACGAGCAGTACTTC.

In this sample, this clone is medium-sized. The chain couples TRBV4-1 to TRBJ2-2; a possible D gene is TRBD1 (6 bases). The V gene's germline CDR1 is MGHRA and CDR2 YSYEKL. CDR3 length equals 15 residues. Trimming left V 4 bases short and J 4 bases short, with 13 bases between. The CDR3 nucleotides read TGCGCCAGCAGCCCCGAACTAGGGGGCACCGGGGAGCTGTTTTTT. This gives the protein CASSPELGGTGELFF.

The CDR3 nucleotides are TGTGCCAGCAGCCCGAGGGGGCATACGCAGTATTTT. It is translated as CASSPRGHTQYF. The V gene is TRBV13, the J gene TRBJ2-3; 7 nucleotides agree with TRBD1. Trimming at V came to 5 bases and at J to 7 bases, leaving 3 bases not matched to a gene. The CDR3 is 12 residues long. The germline gives CDR1 PRHDT, CDR2 FYEKMQ (reference sequence).

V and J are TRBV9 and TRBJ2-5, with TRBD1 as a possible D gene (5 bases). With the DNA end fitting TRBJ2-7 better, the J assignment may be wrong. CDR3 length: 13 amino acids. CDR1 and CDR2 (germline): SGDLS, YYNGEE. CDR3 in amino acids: CASSAGHRDEQYF. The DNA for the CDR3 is TGTGCCAGCAGCGCAGGACATCGCGACGAGCAGTACTTC.

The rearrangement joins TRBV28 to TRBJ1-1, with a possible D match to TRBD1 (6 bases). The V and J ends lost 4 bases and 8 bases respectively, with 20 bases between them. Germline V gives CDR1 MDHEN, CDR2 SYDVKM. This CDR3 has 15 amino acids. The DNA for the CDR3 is TGTGCCAGCAGTTCCGCAGCGGACAGTCCCAGCGAAGCTTTCTTT. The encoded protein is CASSSAADSPSEAFF.